This T cell receptor (beta chain) was recovered during a study of identical twins. Study-wide results and limits: Conclusions came from cross-sectional statistical analysis, not from following the same donors. One should note that invariant MAIT and iNKT cells could partly confound zero-insertion analyses. Abundant beta clonotypes from cord blood bore fewer insertions; memory repertoires lacked this pattern. With beta out-of-frame sequences, excess sharing by twins was weaker.

Trimming cost V 2 bases and J 7 bases; bases outside gene matches: 4. In germline, CDR1 is SGDLS, CDR2 YYNGEE. There are 13 residues in the CDR3. Notes on this clonotype: What it recognizes is unknown. A read error is possible here, since a much larger clone lies one base away.

TCRdb re-called the 5' RACE reads through MiXCR, storing one row per CDR3 protein. Of approximately 630,000 distinct CDR3 sequences in the sample, roughly 7.1% were seen once. The same sample was also studied in work on yellow fever vaccine responses in identical twins.

The V and J genes are TRBV9 and TRBJ2-3; 7 bases are shared with TRBD1. The TCR was taken from a woman in her late teens or twenties in good health. The sample taken for sequencing was PBMCs. The CDR3 loop reads CASSVTRGNTQYF. CDR3 DNA: TGTGCCAGCAGCGTCACCAGGGGGAATACGCAGTATTTT.